This T cell receptor beta chain was sequenced during a study of blood T cell repertoires in COVID-19. Study context: The United States, Italy and Spain were the sources of the acute and convalescent COVID-19 samples. Nucleic acid was either cDNA or gDNA, and it came from T cells, B-cell-depleted T cells, or PBMCs.

With 4 bases clipped from V and 2 bases from J, the junction kept 8 bases outside the gene matches. Germline V lookup: CDR1 SGDLS, CDR2 YYNGEE. The CDR3 is 16 amino acids. Authors' processing steps: Estimation of nucleated cell counts relied on the amplification of reference gene primers. Sequencing was performed with immunoSEQ multiplex PCR; in TCRdb, only in-frame clones are kept and a portion is missing. That table furnishes V, J and clone size, whereas the DNA furnished D and trimming. Of more than 35,000 clones in the sample, over 65% were seen once. The V gene is TRBV9, the J gene TRBJ1-3; 8 bases agree with TRBD1. The sample consisted of peripheral blood. The TCR sequence derives from a man over 45 with active or convalescent COVID-19. CDR3 sequence (DNA): TGTGCCAGCAGCCCCCTGGACAGGGTGCCTGGAAACACCATATATTTT. It yields the protein CASSPLDRVPGNTIYF. Looking up the rest from reference TRBV9 and TRBJ1-3 gives the full variable domain: DSGVTQTPKHLITATGQRVTLRCSPRSGDLSVYWYQQSLDQGLQFLIQYYNGEERAKGNILERFSAQQFPDLHSELNLSSLELGDSALYFCASSPLDRVPGNTIYFGEGSWLTVV.